The table lists the clone carrying this T cell receptor (beta chain) with many counts. Its antigen is unidentified. The CDR3 is 12 residues long. The germline CDR1 and CDR2 sequences are GTSNPN and SVGIG (reference sequence). Trimming took 4 bases from V and 7 from J, leaving 14 bases between them. The time point is: newly diagnosed GD, antithyroid drugs for less than 3 months. PBMCs were the source of the RNA used for TCR sequencing. This sample was included in a study of regulatory T cells in long-lasting Graves disease. Study-wide results and caveats: Persistent cases favored TRBV28, TRBJ1-2 and TRBJ2-5.

For TCR beta, libraries came from iRepertoire HTBI primers and Arm-PCR of CDR3 regions. TCRdb processed the multiplex PCR reads anew with MiXCR; each CDR3 protein has one entry. The sample has 350,000 to 400,000 distinct CDR3 sequences, 15% to 17% seen once. The receptor was derived from a female donor with Graves disease. V is TRBV30 and J is TRBJ2-7; weak D call: TRBD1 (7 bases). The material was peripheral blood mononuclear cells (PBMCs), obtained at new diagnosis, from a patient treated with antithyroid drugs. CDR3 sequence reads: CAWNGGGGEQYF. The CDR3 region has the DNA TGTGCCTGGAATGGAGGGGGCGGGGAGCAGTACTTC. Supplemented by reference TRBV30 and TRBJ2-7, the full variable domain reads SQTIHQWPATLVQPVGSPLSLECTVEGTSNPNLYWYRQAAGRGLQLLFYSVGIGQISSEVPQNLSASRPQDRQFILSSKKLLLSDSGFYLCAWNGGGGEQYFGPGTRLTVT.